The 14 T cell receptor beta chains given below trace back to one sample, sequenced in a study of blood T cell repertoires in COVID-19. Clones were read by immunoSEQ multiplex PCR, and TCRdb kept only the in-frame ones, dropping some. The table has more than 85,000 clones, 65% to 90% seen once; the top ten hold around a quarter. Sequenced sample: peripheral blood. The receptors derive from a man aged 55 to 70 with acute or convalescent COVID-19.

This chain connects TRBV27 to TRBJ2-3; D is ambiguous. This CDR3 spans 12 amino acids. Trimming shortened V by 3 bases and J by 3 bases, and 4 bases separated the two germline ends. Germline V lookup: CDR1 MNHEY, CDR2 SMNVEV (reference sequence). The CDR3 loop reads CASSLSTDTQYF. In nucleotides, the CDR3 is TGTGCCAGCAGTTTGTCAACAGATACGCAGTATTTT.

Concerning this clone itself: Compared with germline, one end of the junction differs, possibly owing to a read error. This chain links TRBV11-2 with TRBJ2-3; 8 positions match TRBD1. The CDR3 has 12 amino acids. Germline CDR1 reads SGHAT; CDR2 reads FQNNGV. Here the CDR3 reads CASSLVDRVTHF. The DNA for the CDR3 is TGTGCCAGCAGCTTAGTGGACAGGGTTACACATTTT.

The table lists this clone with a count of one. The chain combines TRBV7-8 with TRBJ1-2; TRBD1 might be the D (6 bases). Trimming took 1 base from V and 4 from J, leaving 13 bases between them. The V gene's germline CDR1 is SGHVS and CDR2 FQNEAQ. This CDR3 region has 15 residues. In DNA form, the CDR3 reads TGTGCCAGCAGCTTAGGCATCACAGGGCTCTATGGCTACACCTTC. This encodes CASSLGITGLYGYTF.

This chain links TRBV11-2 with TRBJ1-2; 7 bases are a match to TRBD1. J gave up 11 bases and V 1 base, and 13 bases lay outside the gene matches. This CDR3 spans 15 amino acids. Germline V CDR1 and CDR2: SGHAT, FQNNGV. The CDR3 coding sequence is TGTGCCAGCAGCTTAGGTCAGGGGGGTGCAGGAGGATACACCTTC. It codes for CASSLGQGGAGGYTF.

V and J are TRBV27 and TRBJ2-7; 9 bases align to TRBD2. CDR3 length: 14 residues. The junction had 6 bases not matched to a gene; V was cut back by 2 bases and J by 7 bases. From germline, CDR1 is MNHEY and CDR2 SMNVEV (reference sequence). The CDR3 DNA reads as TGTGCCAGCAGTTTAAGGGCGGGGGGGGTTGAGCAGTACGTC. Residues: CASSLRAGGVEQYV.

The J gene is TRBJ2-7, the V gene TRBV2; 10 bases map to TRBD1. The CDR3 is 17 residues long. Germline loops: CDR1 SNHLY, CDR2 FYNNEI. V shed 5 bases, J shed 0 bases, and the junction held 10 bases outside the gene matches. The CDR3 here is CASSLDAGQGLSYEQYF. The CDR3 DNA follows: TGTGCCAGCAGTCTGGATGCGGGACAGGGGCTCTCCTACGAGCAGTACTTC.

The CDR3 nucleotides are TGTGCCAGCAGCTTGTTAAGGGGCTATAACTATGGCTACACCTTC. This codes for CASSLLRGYNYGYTF. The V gene is TRBV5-4, the J gene TRBJ1-2; weak D call: TRBD1 (5 bases). CDR1 and CDR2 from the germline V gene are SGHNT and YYREEE (reference sequence). This CDR3 has 15 amino acids. V lost 1 base and J 1 base, leaving 11 bases between the germline ends. Using reference TRBV5-4 and TRBJ1-2 for the parts outside the CDR3, the full variable domain is ETGVTQSPTHLIKTRGQQVTLRCSSQSGHNTVSWYQQALGQGPQFIFQYYREEENGRGNFPPRFSGLQFPNYSSELNVNALELDDSALYLCASSLLRGYNYGYTFGSGTRLTVV.

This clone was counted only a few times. The CDR3 loop is CATISDRSSGNTIYF. DNA of the CDR3: TGTGCCACCATCTCGGACAGAAGCTCTGGAAACACCATATATTTT. The chain combines TRBV6-5 with TRBJ1-3; D is possibly TRBD1 (6 bases). V lost 10 bases to trimming and J lost 0 bases, with 16 bases between them. The CDR3 runs 15 residues. Germline-derived CDR1 and CDR2 are MNHEY and SVGAGI.

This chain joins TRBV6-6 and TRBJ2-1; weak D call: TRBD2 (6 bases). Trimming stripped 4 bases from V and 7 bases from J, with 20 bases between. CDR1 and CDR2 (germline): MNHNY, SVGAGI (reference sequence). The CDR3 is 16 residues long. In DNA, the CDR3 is TGTGCCAGCAGTTTACCTCAGGGAGCGGGCAGGAATGAGCAGTTCTTC. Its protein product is CASSLPQGAGRNEQFF.

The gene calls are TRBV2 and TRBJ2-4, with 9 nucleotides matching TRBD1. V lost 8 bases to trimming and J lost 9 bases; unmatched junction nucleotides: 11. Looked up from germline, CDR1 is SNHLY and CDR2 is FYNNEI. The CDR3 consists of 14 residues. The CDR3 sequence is CASGSTGGEGIQYF. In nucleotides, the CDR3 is TGTGCCAGCGGGTCGACAGGGGGGGAGGGCATTCAGTACTTC.

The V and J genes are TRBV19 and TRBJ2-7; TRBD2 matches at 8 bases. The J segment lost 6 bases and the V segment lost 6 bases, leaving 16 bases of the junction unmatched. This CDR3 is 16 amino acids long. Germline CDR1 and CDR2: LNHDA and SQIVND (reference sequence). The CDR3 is CASRSPPPTSEPEQYF. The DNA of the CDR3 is TGTGCCAGTAGATCGCCCCCCCCGACTAGCGAGCCCGAGCAGTACTTC.

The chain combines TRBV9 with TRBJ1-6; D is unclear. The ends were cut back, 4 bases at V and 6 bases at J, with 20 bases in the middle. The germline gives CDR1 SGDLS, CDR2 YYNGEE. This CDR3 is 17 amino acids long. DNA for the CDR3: TGTGCCAGCAGCACCCATGGGTGGGTGGCGGCTAATTCACCCCTCCACTTT. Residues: CASSTHGWVAANSPLHF. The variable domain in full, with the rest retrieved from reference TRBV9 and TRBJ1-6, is DSGVTQTPKHLITATGQRVTLRCSPRSGDLSVYWYQQSLDQGLQFLIQYYNGEERAKGNILERFSAQQFPDLHSELNLSSLELGDSALYFCASSTHGWVAANSPLHFGNGTRLTVT.

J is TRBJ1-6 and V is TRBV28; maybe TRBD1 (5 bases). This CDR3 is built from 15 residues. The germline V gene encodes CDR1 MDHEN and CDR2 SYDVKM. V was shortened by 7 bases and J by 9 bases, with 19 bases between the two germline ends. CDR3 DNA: TGTGCCAGCACCCCCGGGGAGGGGCGGCTTTCACCCCTCCACTTT. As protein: CASTPGEGRLSPLHF.

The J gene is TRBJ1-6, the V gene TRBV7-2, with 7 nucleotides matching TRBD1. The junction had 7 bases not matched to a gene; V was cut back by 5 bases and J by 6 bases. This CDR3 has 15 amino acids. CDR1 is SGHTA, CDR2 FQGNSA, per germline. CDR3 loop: CASSPRTGSNSPLHF. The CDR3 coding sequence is TGTGCCAGCAGCCCAAGGACAGGATCTAATTCACCCCTCCACTTT.